This note documents a single T cell receptor (beta chain) sequence. The same CDR3 arises from other DNA sequences in this sample as well. The data were obtained in a study of blood T cell repertoires in COVID-19. Study background: Samples taken during acute and convalescent COVID-19 were collected in the United States, Italy and Spain. PBMCs, B-cell-depleted T cells, or T cells provided the cDNA or gDNA that made up the material.

Germline-derived CDR1 and CDR2 are GTSNPN and SVGIG (reference sequence). CDR3 length: 13 residues. The V end lost 2 bases, the J end lost 4 bases, and 9 bases lay between the germline ends. Per the original data handling: Reference gene primer amplification yielded estimated nucleated cell counts. Assay used: immunoSEQ multiplex PCR; TCRdb lists only in-frame clones, some missing. V and J calls and clone size are those listed in that table; D and trimming were worked out from the DNA. This table holds about 170,000 clones, 85% found once. This chain connects TRBV30 to TRBJ1-5; possibly TRBD1 for D (5 bases). The origin of this receptor is a human donor with acute or convalescent COVID-19. The donor label of this sample is uncertain. Sequenced sample: peripheral blood. The CDR3 nucleotides read TGTGCCTGGAGTCCGGGGGGGAATCAGCCCCAGCATTTT. This codes for CAWSPGGNQPQHF.